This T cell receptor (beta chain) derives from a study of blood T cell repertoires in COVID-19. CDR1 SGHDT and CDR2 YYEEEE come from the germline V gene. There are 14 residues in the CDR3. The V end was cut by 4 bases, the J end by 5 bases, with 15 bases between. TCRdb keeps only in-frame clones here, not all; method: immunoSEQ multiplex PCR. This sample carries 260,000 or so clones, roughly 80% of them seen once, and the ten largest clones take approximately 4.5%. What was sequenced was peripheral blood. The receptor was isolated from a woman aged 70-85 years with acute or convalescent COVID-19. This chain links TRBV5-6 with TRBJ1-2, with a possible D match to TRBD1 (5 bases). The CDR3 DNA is TGTGCCAGCAGCCAGGGTCCGGGGGAGTATGGCTACACCTTC. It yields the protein CASSQGPGEYGYTF.